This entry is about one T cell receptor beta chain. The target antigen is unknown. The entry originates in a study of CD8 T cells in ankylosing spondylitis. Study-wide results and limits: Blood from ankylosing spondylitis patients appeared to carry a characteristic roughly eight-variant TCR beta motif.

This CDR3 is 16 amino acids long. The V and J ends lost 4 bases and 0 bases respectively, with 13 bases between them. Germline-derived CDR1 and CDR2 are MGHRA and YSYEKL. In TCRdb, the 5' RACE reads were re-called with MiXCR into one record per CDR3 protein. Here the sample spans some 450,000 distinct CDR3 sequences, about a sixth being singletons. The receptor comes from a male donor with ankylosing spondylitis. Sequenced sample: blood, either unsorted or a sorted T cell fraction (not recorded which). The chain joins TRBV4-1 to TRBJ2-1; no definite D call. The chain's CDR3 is CASSPHRLSSYNEQFF. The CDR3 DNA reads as TGCGCCAGCAGCCCCCATCGGTTAAGCTCCTACAATGAGCAGTTCTTC.